The clone carrying this T cell receptor (beta chain) has at least ten counts. The data originate from a study of T cells in Graves' hyperthyroidism and ophthalmopathy. The CDR3 consists of 12 residues. Germline V gives CDR1 LNHDA, CDR2 SQIVND (reference sequence). V was trimmed by 8 bases and J by 7 bases, leaving 14 bases between them. The PBMCs were sourced from fresh peripheral blood (about 10 ml). Authors of the study amplified TCR beta CDR3 regions from RNA transcripts. RT-PCR in the first round (using the HTBI primer set) targeted the TCR CDR3. TCRdb itself ran the multiplex PCR reads through MiXCR, one entry per CDR3 protein. Seen here are hundreds of thousands of distinct CDR3 sequences, 35% observed once, and the top ten hold less than 35%.

Sample: blood. The origin of this receptor is a woman between 40 and 50 years old with Graves' hyperthyroidism. The chain carries TRBV19 and TRBJ1-2, with a weak D call TRBD1 (5 bases). The CDR3: CASGAAVLGYTF. In nucleotides, the CDR3 is TGTGCCAGTGGGGCGGCGGTTCTTGGCTACACCTTC.